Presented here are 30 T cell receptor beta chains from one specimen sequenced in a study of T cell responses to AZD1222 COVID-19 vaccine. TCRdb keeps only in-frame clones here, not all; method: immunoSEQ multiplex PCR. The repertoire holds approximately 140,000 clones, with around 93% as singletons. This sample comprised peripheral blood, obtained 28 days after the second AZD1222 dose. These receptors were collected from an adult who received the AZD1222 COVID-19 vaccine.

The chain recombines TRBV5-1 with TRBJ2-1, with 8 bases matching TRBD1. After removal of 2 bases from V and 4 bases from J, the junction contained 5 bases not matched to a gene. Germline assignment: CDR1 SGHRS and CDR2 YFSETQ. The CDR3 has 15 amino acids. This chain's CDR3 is CASSFTGQAYNEQFF. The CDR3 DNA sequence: TGCGCCAGCAGCTTTACGGGACAGGCGTACAATGAGCAGTTCTTC.

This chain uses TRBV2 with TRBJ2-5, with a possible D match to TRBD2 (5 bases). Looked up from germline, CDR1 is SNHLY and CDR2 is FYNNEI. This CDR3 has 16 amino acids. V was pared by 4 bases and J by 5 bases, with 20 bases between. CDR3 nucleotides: TGTGCCAGCAGTGTTCCCGAAACGAACCGAGGGGAGACCCAGTACTTC. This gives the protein CASSVPETNRGETQYF.

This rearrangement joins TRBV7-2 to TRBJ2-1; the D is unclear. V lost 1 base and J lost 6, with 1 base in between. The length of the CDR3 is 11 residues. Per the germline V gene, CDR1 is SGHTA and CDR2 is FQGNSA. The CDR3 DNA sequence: TGTGCCAGCAGCTTAGGCAATGAGCAGTTCTTC. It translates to CASSLGNEQFF.

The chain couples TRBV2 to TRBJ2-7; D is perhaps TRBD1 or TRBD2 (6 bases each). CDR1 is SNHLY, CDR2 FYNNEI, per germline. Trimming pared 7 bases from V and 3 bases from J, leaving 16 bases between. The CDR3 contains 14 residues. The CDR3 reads CASNEGGLNYEQYF. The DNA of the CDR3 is TGTGCCAGCAACGAGGGGGGCCTAAACTACGAGCAGTACTTC. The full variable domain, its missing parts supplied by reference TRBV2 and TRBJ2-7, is EPEVTQTPSHQVTQMGQEVILRCVPISNHLYFYWYRQILGQKVEFLVSFYNNEISEKSEIFDDQFSVERPDGSNFTLKIRSTKLEDSAMYFCASNEGGLNYEQYFGPGTRLTVT.

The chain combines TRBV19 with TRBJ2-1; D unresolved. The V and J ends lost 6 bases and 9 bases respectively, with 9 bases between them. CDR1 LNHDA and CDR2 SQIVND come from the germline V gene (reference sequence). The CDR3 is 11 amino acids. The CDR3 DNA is TGTGCCAGTAGATGGGTAGGTGAGCAGTTCTTC. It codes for CASRWVGEQFF.

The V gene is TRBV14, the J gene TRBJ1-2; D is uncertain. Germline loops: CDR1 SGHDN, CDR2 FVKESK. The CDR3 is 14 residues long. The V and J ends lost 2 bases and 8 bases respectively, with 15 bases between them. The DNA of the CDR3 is TGTGCCAGCAGCCAAAGAATAGAGGCGCGGGGCTACACCTTC. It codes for CASSQRIEARGYTF.

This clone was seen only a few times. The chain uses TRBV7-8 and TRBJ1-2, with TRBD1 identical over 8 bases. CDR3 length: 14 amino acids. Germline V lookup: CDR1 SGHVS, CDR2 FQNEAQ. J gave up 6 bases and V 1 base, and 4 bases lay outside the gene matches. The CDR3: CASSLVSGGHGYTF. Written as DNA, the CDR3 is TGTGCCAGCAGCTTAGTTTCAGGGGGCCATGGCTACACCTTC.

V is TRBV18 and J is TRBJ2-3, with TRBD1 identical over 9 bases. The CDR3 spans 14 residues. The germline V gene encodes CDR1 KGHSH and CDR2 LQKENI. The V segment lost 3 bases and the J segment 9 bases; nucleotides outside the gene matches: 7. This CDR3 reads CASSPGTGQGTQYF. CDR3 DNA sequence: TGTGCCAGCTCACCCGGGACAGGGCAAGGCACGCAGTATTTT.

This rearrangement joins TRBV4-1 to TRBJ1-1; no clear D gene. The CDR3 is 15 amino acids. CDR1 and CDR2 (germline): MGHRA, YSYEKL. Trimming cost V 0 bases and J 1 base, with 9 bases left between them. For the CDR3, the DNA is TGCGCCAGCAGCCAAGATGCCGGGCAGAACACTGAAGCTTTCTTT. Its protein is CASSQDAGQNTEAFF.

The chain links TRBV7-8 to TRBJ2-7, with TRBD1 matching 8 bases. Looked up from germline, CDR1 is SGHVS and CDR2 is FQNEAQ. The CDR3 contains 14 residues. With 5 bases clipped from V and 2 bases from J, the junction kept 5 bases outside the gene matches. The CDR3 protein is CASSPDRDTYEQYF. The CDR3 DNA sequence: TGTGCCAGCAGCCCGGACAGGGATACCTACGAGCAGTACTTC.

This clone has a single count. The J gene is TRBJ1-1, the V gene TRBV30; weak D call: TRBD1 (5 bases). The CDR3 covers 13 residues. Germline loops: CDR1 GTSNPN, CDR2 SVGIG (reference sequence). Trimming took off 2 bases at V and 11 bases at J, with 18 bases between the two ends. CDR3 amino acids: CAWSRGLKAEAFF. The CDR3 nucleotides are TGTGCCTGGAGTCGGGGACTCAAGGCCGAGGCTTTCTTT.

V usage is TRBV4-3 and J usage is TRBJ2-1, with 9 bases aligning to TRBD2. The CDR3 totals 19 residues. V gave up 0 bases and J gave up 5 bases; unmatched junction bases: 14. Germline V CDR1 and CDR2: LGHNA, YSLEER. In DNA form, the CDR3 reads TGCGCCAGCAGCCAAGAGGGGTCGGGGACTAGCCGAACTAACAATGAGCAGTTCTTC. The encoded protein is CASSQEGSGTSRTNNEQFF.

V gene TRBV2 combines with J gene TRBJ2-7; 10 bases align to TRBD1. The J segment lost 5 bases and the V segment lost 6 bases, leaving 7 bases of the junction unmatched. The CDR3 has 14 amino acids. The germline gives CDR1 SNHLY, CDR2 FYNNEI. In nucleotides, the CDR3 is TGTGCCAGCAGGGCCGGGACAGGGGCCAACGAGCAGTACTTC. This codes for CASRAGTGANEQYF.

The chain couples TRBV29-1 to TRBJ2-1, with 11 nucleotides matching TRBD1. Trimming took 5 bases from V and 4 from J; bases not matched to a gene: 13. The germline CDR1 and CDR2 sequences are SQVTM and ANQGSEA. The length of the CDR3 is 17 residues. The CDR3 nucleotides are TGCAGCGTTCACATAAGCTCCGGGACAGGGGGTTACAATGAGCAGTTCTTC. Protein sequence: CSVHISSGTGGYNEQFF.

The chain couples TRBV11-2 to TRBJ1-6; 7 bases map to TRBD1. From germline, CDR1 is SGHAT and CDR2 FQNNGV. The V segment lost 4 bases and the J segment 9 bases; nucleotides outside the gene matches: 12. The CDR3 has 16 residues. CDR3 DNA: TGTGCCAGCAGCTACCTTGGAGGGGGCTCTGGTTCACCCCTCCACTTT. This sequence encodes CASSYLGGGSGSPLHF. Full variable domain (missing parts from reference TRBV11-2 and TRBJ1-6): EAGVAQSPRYKIIEKRQSVAFWCNPISGHATLYWYQQILGQGPKLLIQFQNNGVVDDSQLPKDRFSAERLKGVDSTLKIQPAKLEDSAVYLCASSYLGGGSGSPLHFGNGTRLTVT.

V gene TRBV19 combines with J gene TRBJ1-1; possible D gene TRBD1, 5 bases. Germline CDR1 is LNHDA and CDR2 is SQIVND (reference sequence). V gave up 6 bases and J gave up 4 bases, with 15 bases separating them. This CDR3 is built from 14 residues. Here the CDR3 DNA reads TGTGCCAGTAGGACCACATCTCAGGGCACTGAAGCTTTCTTT. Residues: CASRTTSQGTEAFF.

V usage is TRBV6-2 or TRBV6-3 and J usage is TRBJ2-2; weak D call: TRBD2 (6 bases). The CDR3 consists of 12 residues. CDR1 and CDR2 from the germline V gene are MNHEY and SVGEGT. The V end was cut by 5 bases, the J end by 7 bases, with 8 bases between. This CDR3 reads CASSTGGGELFF. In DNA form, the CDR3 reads TGTGCCAGCAGTACCGGGGGCGGGGAGCTGTTTTTT.

The CDR3 sequence is CAGLNSGANVLTF. CDR3 bases: TGTGCCGGGTTAAACTCTGGGGCCAACGTCCTGACTTTC. This sequence joins TRBV30 and TRBJ2-6; no clear D. Germline CDR1 and CDR2: GTSNPN and SVGIG (reference sequence). The CDR3 is 13 amino acids. V shed 8 bases and J shed 0 bases, with 8 bases lying between them.

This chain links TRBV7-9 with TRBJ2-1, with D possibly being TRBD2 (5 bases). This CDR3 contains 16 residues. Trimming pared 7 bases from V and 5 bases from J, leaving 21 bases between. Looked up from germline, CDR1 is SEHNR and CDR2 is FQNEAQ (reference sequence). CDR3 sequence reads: CASILGSTGLHNEQFF. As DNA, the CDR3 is TGTGCCAGCATCCTTGGTTCGACCGGACTCCACAATGAGCAGTTCTTC.

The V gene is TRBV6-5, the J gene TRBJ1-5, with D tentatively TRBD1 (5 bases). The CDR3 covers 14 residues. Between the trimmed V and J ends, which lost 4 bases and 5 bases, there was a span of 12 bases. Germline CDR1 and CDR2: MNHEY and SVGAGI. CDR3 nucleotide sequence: TGTGCCAGCAGTTCCGGGGCCGTGGATCAGCCCCAGCATTTT. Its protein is CASSSGAVDQPQHF.

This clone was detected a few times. The chain's CDR3 is CASSPGGRSYNEQFF. The DNA for the CDR3 is TGTGCCAGCAGCCCGGGGGGGCGGTCCTACAATGAGCAGTTCTTC. This sequence joins TRBV5-4 and TRBJ2-1; 8 bases fit TRBD2. The CDR3 contains 15 residues. Germline V CDR1 and CDR2: SGHNT, YYREEE (reference sequence). The V segment lost 4 bases and the J segment 1 base; nucleotides outside the gene matches: 4.

The CDR3 protein is CASSLVGTSANEQFF. CDR3 sequence (DNA): TGTGCCAGCAGCTTAGTCGGGACTAGCGCGAATGAGCAGTTCTTC. This chain connects TRBV7-6 to TRBJ2-1, with TRBD2 identical over 10 bases. This CDR3 region has 15 residues. Per germline, CDR1 SGHVS and CDR2 FNYEAQ. Germline trimming cut 1 base from V and 7 bases from J; bases unmatched to any gene: 4.

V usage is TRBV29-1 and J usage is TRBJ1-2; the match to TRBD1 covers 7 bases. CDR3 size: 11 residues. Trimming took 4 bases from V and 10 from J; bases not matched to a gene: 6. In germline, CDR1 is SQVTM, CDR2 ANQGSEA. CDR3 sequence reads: CSVGGRGVYTF. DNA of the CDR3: TGCAGCGTTGGAGGCAGGGGGGTCTACACCTTC. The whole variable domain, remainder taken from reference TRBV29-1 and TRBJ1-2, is SAVISQKPSRDICQRGTSLTIQCQVDSQVTMMFWYRQQPGQSLTLIATANQGSEATYESGFVIDKFPISRPNLTFSTLTVSNMSPEDSSIYLCSVGGRGVYTFGSGTRLTVV.

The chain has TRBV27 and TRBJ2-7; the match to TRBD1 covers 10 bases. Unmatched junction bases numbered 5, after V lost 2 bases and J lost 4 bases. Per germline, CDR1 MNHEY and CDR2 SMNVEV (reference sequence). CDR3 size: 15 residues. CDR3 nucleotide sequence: TGTGCCAGCAGTTTAGATCGGGACAGGGGATACGAGCAGTACTTC. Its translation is CASSLDRDRGYEQYF.

The CDR3 loop is CASSTLMSYNEQFF. The CDR3 DNA sequence: TGTGCCAGCAGCACCCTGATGTCCTACAATGAGCAGTTCTTC. The chain recombines TRBV27 with TRBJ2-1; D is uncertain. The CDR3 is 14 amino acids. From germline, CDR1 is MNHEY and CDR2 SMNVEV (reference sequence). Trimming removed 6 bases at V and 1 base at J, with 10 bases between.

The CDR3 reads CASSLAGGGSTDTQYF. In nucleotides, the CDR3 is TGTGCCAGCAGCTTAGCTGGCGGGGGTAGCACAGATACGCAGTATTTT. This chain joins TRBV7-3 and TRBJ2-3; 7 bases are a match to TRBD2. CDR1 is SGHTA and CDR2 is FQGTGA in the germline V gene. The CDR3 is made up of 16 amino acids. V gave up 2 bases and J gave up 0 bases; unmatched junction bases: 5.

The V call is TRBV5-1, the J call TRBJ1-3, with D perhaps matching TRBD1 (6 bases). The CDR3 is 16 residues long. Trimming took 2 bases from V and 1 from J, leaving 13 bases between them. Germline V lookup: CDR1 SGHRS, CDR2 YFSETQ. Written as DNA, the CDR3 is TGCGCCAGCAGCTTCACACAGGGTGGATCTGGAAACACCATATATTTT. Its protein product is CASSFTQGGSGNTIYF.

In DNA form, the CDR3 reads TGTGCTAGTGGTATCTCTGGGGCCAACGTCCTGACTTTC. Its protein is CASGISGANVLTF. The chain recombines TRBV12-5 with TRBJ2-6; D is uncertain. In germline, CDR1 is LGHNT, CDR2 FRNRAP. The CDR3 loop spans 13 amino acids. V was shortened by 5 bases and J by 0 bases, with 2 bases between the two germline ends. Filled out from reference TRBV12-5 and TRBJ2-6, the complete variable domain reads DARVTQTPRHKVTEMGQEVTMRCQPILGHNTVFWYRQTMMQGLELLAYFRNRAPLDDSGMPKDRFSAEMPDATLATLKIQPSEPRDSAVYFCASGISGANVLTFGAGSRLTVL.

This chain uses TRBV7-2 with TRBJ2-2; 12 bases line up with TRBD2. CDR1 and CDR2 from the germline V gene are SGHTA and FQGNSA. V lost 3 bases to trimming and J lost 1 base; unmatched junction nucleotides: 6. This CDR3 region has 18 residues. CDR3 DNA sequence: TGTGCCAGCAGCTTCCGGAAGACTAGCGGGAGGAACACCGGGGAGCTGTTTTTT. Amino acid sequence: CASSFRKTSGRNTGELFF.

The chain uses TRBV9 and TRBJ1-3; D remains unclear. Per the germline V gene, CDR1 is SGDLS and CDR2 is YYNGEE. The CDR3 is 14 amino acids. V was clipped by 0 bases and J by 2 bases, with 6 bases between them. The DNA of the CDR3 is TGTGCCAGCAGCGTAGGGGGAGCTGGAAACACCATATATTTT. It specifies CASSVGGAGNTIYF.